The sequence of this T cell receptor (beta chain) was determined in a study of breast tumors, draining lymph nodes, adjacent tissues. Notes on the study in general: Luminal-like breast cancer showed significantly greater tumor-nontumor repertoire similarity than basal-like breast cancer did. That most tumor T cells come from lymph nodes remained unproven.

This clonotype has a count of ten or more. What it binds is not known. V was clipped by 1 base and J by 7 bases; unmatched bases: 2. This CDR3 contains 15 residues. Germline CDR1 is MGHRA and CDR2 is YSYEKL. TCRdb ran MiXCR on the multiplex PCR reads and lists one entry per CDR3 protein. The sample contains 200,000 to 250,000 distinct CDR3 sequences, approximately 36% of which appear only once. The lymph nodes were axillary draining lymph nodes from breast cancer patients. The gene calls are TRBV4-1 and TRBJ2-1, with 12 positions matching TRBD2. The receptor comes from a female donor with breast cancer. Some clones in this sample may be carry-over from other donors' samples. Material: axillary lymph node tissue. This CDR3 is CASSQASGGVNEQFF. In nucleotides, the CDR3 is TGCGCCAGCAGCCAAGCTAGCGGGGGGGTGAATGAGCAGTTCTTC.